The rows below give T cell receptor beta chains drawn from one sample of a study of cytomegalovirus exposure and HLA in healthy donors. Generated by immunoSEQ multiplex PCR, the TCRdb table keeps only in-frame clones and is missing some. The repertoire shows roughly 76,000 clones; the top ten hold roughly 2.6%. The sample comprised PBMCs. The receptor source for this set is a female donor in good health and CMV-seropositive. Each CDR3 is given with its conserved first and last residue. Fields, in order: V gene, D gene, J gene, CDR3 DNA, CDR3 protein. A D gene is named only where the DNA matches it firmly.

>TRBV6-1|-|TRBJ2-7
TGTGCCAGCAGTGAAGCTCTGGAGTCCTACGAGCAGTACTTC
CASSEALESYEQYF
>TRBV7-2|-|TRBJ1-3
TGTGCCAGCAGCTTAGAGAGGGCCGGTTTCTCTGGAAACACCATATATTTT
CASSLERAGFSGNTIYF
>TRBV4-2|-|TRBJ2-3
TGTGCCAGCAGCCAAGATATTAGCCCCGGGAATACGCAGTATTTT
CASSQDISPGNTQYF
>TRBV10-3|TRBD2|TRBJ2-7
TGTGCCATCAGCATACTAGCGGGAGACGAGCAGTACTTC
CAISILAGDEQYF
>TRBV6-1|TRBD2|TRBJ2-1
TGTGCCAGCAGTGAGAGGACTAGCGGGAGGGCCAACGAGCAGTTCTTC
CASSERTSGRANEQFF
>TRBV5-8|TRBD1|TRBJ1-5
TGTGCCAGCCTGGGACAGGGGACGTCTAGCAATCAGCCCCAGCATTTT
CASLGQGTSSNQPQHF
>TRBV19|TRBD2|TRBJ2-3
TGTGCCAGTAATCCAGCGGGACCAACAGATACGCAGTATTTT
CASNPAGPTDTQYF
>TRBV30|TRBD1|TRBJ1-4
TGTGCCTGGAGGCAGGGGGCGAGTGAAAAACTGTTTTTT
CAWRQGASEKLFF
>TRBV21-1|-|TRBJ1-1
TGTGCCAGCAGGCGAACGGGGGATGACACTGAAGCTTTCTTT
CASRRTGDDTEAFF
>TRBV28|-|TRBJ2-7
TGTGCCAGCAGTTTCCCTGGGGGGGAGCAGTACTTC
CASSFPGGEQYF
>TRBV6-6|-|TRBJ1-2
TGTGCCAGCAGACAGGAGCGCTACACCTTC
CASRQERYTF
>TRBV27|TRBD1|TRBJ2-7
TGTGCCAGCAGTTCGGACAGGGTATCGGGGCAGTACTTC
CASSSDRVSGQYF
>TRBV15|-|TRBJ1-5
TGTGCCACCAGCAGACTCACCAACGAGGCAGGCAATCAGCCCCAGCATTTT
CATSRLTNEAGNQPQHF
>TRBV4-3|-|TRBJ1-4
TGCGCCAGCAGCCAAGATCATGCCCTCGGGCAGGGGAATGAAAAACTGTTTTTT
CASSQDHALGQGNEKLFF
>TRBV19|TRBD1|TRBJ1-5
TGTGCCAGCCGCAAGGACAGGTTGTCCAATCAGCCCCAGCATTTT
CASRKDRLSNQPQHF
>TRBV6-1|TRBD1|TRBJ1-2
TGTGCCAGCCTACCCTACAGGGGTACATATGGCTACACCTTC
CASLPYRGTYGYTF
>TRBV20-1|-|TRBJ2-5
TGCAGTGCTAGGGCCTTGGAGACCCAGTACTTC
CSARALETQYF
>TRBV14|-|TRBJ2-7
TGTGCCAGCAGCCCCGGGACACTAGCCTACGAGCAGTACTTC
CASSPGTLAYEQYF
>TRBV9|-|TRBJ1-2
TGTGCCAGCAGCGAGTGGGGCAGGGAGGACCCCAACTATGGCTACACCTTC
CASSEWGREDPNYGYTF
>TRBV6-1|TRBD1|TRBJ1-1
TGTGCCAGCAGTCGGGACAGGGACCAAGCTTTCTTT
CASSRDRDQAFF
>TRBV18|-|TRBJ2-7
TGTGCCAGCTCACCGTGGGAGTTCCCCTACGAGCAGTACTTC
CASSPWEFPYEQYF
>TRBV5-1|-|TRBJ2-1
TGCGCCAGCAGCTTGAGAGGGGGAGCGAACAATGAGCAGTTCTTC
CASSLRGGANNEQFF
>TRBV5-1|TRBD1|TRBJ2-1
TGCGCCAGCAGCTTGGAGGGGGCGCTCTATGAGCAGTTCTTC
CASSLEGALYEQFF
>TRBV29-1|-|TRBJ2-1
TGCAGCGTTTCCCGGGAAGTCAGCGACAATGAGCAGTTCTTC
CSVSREVSDNEQFF
>TRBV19|TRBD1|TRBJ1-6
TGTGCCAGCAACGATCCAGGACAGGGGGCGAATTCACCCCTCCACTTT
CASNDPGQGANSPLHF
>TRBV10-3|TRBD1|TRBJ1-4
TGTGCCATCAGTGTGTCGACAGGGACTAATGAAAAACTGTTTTTT
CAISVSTGTNEKLFF
>TRBV5-5|TRBD2|TRBJ2-3
TGTGCCAGCAGCCAACTAGCGGTCACAGATACGCAGTATTTT
CASSQLAVTDTQYF
>TRBV18|-|TRBJ2-7
TGTGCCAGCTCACCAGAGGAAGTGGCCCACGAGCAGTACTTC
CASSPEEVAHEQYF
>TRBV4-1|TRBD1|TRBJ2-7
TGCGCCAGCAGCCAAGGGCTTGGCAGGGGGTTGTCGAGAGGCGAGCAGTACTTC
CASSQGLGRGLSRGEQYF
>TRBV6-6|TRBD1|TRBJ2-7
TGTGCCAGCAGTCGGACAGGGGGCATCTACGAGCAGTACTTC
CASSRTGGIYEQYF
>TRBV11-2|-|TRBJ1-3
TGTGCCAGCAGCTTAGTAGTTGGAGACACCATATATTTT
CASSLVVGDTIYF
>TRBV29-1|TRBD2|TRBJ2-1
TGCAGCGCTGGGACTAGCGGGTACAATGAGCAGTTCTTC
CSAGTSGYNEQFF
>TRBV20-1|-|TRBJ2-7
TGCAGTGCTAGACCATCCTACGAGCAGTACTTC
CSARPSYEQYF
>TRBV20-1|-|TRBJ1-1
TGCAGTGCCGGGGACAACACTGAAGCCTTCTTT
CSAGDNTEAFF
>TRBV27|TRBD2|TRBJ2-7
TGTGCCAGCAGTTCCTCTAGCGGGGGTCCCTACGAGCAGTACTTC
CASSSSSGGPYEQYF
>TRBV6-6|-|TRBJ1-1
TGTGCCAGCAGTGGGGAGGGGTACACTGAAGCTTTCTTT
CASSGEGYTEAFF
>TRBV28|TRBD2|TRBJ2-7
TGTGCCAGCAGTTTGGGACTAGCGGGAGTACGTCCCGAGCAGTACTTC
CASSLGLAGVRPEQYF
>TRBV29-1|-|TRBJ1-1
TGCAGCGTCACCGGGATCTTCGGGCGCACTGAAGCTTTCTTT
CSVTGIFGRTEAFF
>TRBV18|TRBD1|TRBJ1-6
TGTGCCAGCTCACCCGGGACAGGTCGGGCTAATTCACCCCTACACTTT
CASSPGTGRANSPLHF
>TRBV7-3|TRBD1|TRBJ2-3
TGTGCCAGCAGCTTAAACGGACAGGGCACAGATACGCAGTATTTT
CASSLNGQGTDTQYF
>TRBV6-1|-|TRBJ1-2
TGTGCCAGCAATACAGCCAACTATGGCTACACCTTC
CASNTANYGYTF
>TRBV30|-|TRBJ2-3
TGTGCCTGGAGTGTACCGGGACTGACAGATACGCAGTATTTT
CAWSVPGLTDTQYF
>TRBV18|TRBD2|TRBJ2-1
TGTGCCAGCTCTCTTAGCGGGAGTGAATACAATGAGCAGTTCTTC
CASSLSGSEYNEQFF
>TRBV6-6|TRBD1|TRBJ1-4
TGTGCCAGCACGCTGACAGGGGGTAATGAAAAACTGTTTTTT
CASTLTGGNEKLFF
>TRBV6-1|TRBD1|TRBJ1-2
TGTGCCAGCAGGACGGGACAGGACTATGGCTACACCTTC
CASRTGQDYGYTF
>TRBV4-1|TRBD2|TRBJ2-7
TGCGCCAGCAGCCAAGCTACTAGCGGGGCATCCTACGAGCAGTACTTC
CASSQATSGASYEQYF
>TRBV4-3|-|TRBJ1-2
TGCGCCAGCAGCCAAGATCAGGGAGGCTATGGCTACACCTTC
CASSQDQGGYGYTF
>TRBV5-1|TRBD2|TRBJ2-3
TGCGCCAGCGCCACGGCGGGGGGGAGCACAGATACGCAGTATTTT
CASATAGGSTDTQYF
>TRBV5-1|TRBD2|TRBJ2-7
TGCGCCAGCAAGACTAGCGGGGCCCACTACGAGCAGTACTTC
CASKTSGAHYEQYF
>TRBV27|-|TRBJ2-3
TGTGCCAGCAGAAAACAGGGAGGGGGACCAGATACGCAGTATTTT
CASRKQGGGPDTQYF
>TRBV28|TRBD1|TRBJ1-4
TGTGCCAGCAGTCGAACAGGGGGCGGACGCGAAAAACTGTTTTTT
CASSRTGGGREKLFF
>TRBV7-8|TRBD1|TRBJ2-7
TGTGCCAGCAGCTCCCGGGACAGGGGTTTCGAGCAGTACTTC
CASSSRDRGFEQYF
>TRBV6-1|TRBD1|TRBJ2-2
TGTGCCAGCAGTGAAGCAGGGTGGGGACAGGGATCCGGGGAGCTGTTTTTT
CASSEAGWGQGSGELFF